The 10 T cell receptor beta chains presented below share a single source sample, sequenced in a study of identical twins. TCRdb recomputed calls from the 5' RACE reads with MiXCR, one row per CDR3 protein. The sample records fewer than 650,000 distinct CDR3 sequences, about 7.1% being singletons. These data were also reused for a study on yellow fever vaccine responses in identical twins.

The specimen was PBMCs. Receptor source: a woman aged 18-35 years in good health.

This clonotype was seen a handful of times. The chain carries TRBV3-1 and TRBJ2-7; D tentatively reads TRBD1 or TRBD2 (7 bases each). Germline assignment: CDR1 LGHDT and CDR2 YNNKEL (reference sequence). Trimming left V 4 bases short and J 4 bases short, with 14 bases between. This CDR3 is built from 14 residues. The CDR3 nucleotides are TGTGCCAGCAGCCCCAGGGGGAGGGGGTACGAGCAGTACGTC. It is translated as CASSPRGRGYEQYV.

This clonotype appeared many times. The CDR3 DNA is TGTGCCAGCAGCCCGAGCACTAGCGGGAGGGATACGCAGTATTTT. Translated, it gives CASSPSTSGRDTQYF. The chain links TRBV7-8 to TRBJ2-3; 12 nucleotides agree with TRBD2. Trimming took 5 bases from V and 6 from J; bases not matched to a gene: 6. Germline values: CDR1 SGHVS, CDR2 FQNEAQ. The CDR3 runs 15 residues.

This clonotype was recorded at least ten times. This rearrangement joins TRBV29-1 to TRBJ2-2; the match to TRBD1 covers 7 bases. The CDR3 is 15 residues long. V gave up 2 bases and J gave up 4 bases; unmatched junction bases: 7. Germline CDR1 reads SQVTM; CDR2 reads ANQGSEA. For the CDR3, the DNA is TGCAGCGTTGAACTTAGGGGGCAGCCCACCGGGGAGCTGTTTTTT. Its translation is CSVELRGQPTGELFF.

This clonotype occurred a few times. This chain links TRBV5-1 with TRBJ2-1; tentatively, D is TRBD1 or TRBD2 (5 bases each). Per germline, CDR1 SGHRS and CDR2 YFSETQ. Trimming left V 6 bases short and J 4 bases short, with 8 bases between. The CDR3 contains 12 residues. The CDR3 DNA reads TGCGCCAGCACAGAGGGGTACAATGAGCAGTTCTTC. This codes for CASTEGYNEQFF.

The chain carries TRBV12-3 or TRBV12-4 and TRBJ2-2; 8 bases agree with TRBD2. This CDR3 is built from 16 residues. V shed 3 bases, J shed 3 bases, and the junction held 6 bases outside the gene matches. The DNA of the CDR3 is TGTGCCAGCAGTTTCAGGCTAGCGGGCTACACCGGGGAGCTGTTTTTT. This sequence encodes CASSFRLAGYTGELFF.

The table lists this clonotype with a few counts. The chain joins TRBV7-8 to TRBJ2-5; 7 nucleotides align to TRBD1. The CDR3 sequence is 16 residues long. CDR1 and CDR2 from the germline V gene are SGHVS and FQNEAQ. Losses at the gene ends were 1 base for V and 2 bases for J; bases not matched to a gene: 7. This CDR3 reads CASSLVDRRPQETQYF. The CDR3, as DNA: TGTGCCAGCAGCTTAGTGGACAGGCGACCTCAAGAGACCCAGTACTTC.

The chain carries TRBV6-5 and TRBJ2-7, with D possibly called TRBD1 or TRBD2 (5 bases each). The CDR3 consists of 15 residues. CDR1 and CDR2 (germline): MNHEY, SVGAGI. The V and J ends lost 0 bases and 2 bases respectively, with 11 bases between them. The CDR3 here is CASSYSPGAPYEQYF. CDR3 coding DNA: TGTGCCAGCAGTTACTCCCCCGGGGCCCCCTACGAGCAGTACTTC.

The genes are TRBV7-2 and TRBJ2-2; weak D call: TRBD1 (6 bases). The V end lost 5 bases, the J end lost 1 base, and 14 bases lay between the germline ends. CDR3 size: 16 residues. The germline CDR1 and CDR2 sequences are SGHTA and FQGNSA. CDR3 region: CASSPRGDLNTGELFF. CDR3 nucleotide sequence: TGTGCCAGCAGCCCCAGGGGCGATCTGAACACCGGGGAGCTGTTTTTT.

By share, this clonotype counts as medium-sized (0.01 to 0.1%). The chain couples TRBV20-1 to TRBJ2-7, with a possible D match to TRBD1 (6 bases). Germline V gene sequence: CDR1 DFQATT, CDR2 SNEGSKA (reference sequence). The CDR3 loop spans 13 amino acids. This chain's CDR3 is CSAREQGEYEQYV. The CDR3 DNA reads as TGCAGTGCGAGAGAACAGGGCGAGTACGAGCAGTACGTC.

The V call is TRBV12-3 or TRBV12-4, the J call TRBJ2-3, with 7 nucleotides matching TRBD1. V shed 5 bases, J shed 4 bases, and the junction held 9 bases outside the gene matches. The CDR3 runs to 15 residues. CDR3 sequence reads: CASSETGFGSDTQYF. The CDR3 nucleotides read TGTGCCAGCAGTGAGACAGGGTTTGGTTCAGATACGCAGTATTTT.